The entry that follows covers one T cell receptor (beta chain) sequence. Its antigen remains unidentified. Generated by immunoSEQ multiplex PCR, the TCRdb table keeps only in-frame clones and is missing some. The sample contains tens of thousands of clones, 75% to 80% of which appear only once. This entry belongs to a study of memory CD4+ T cells and cytomegalovirus serostatus. Points from the study as a whole: A US-trained random forest predicted CMV serostatus with median AUC approximately 0.9.

The sort gate was single viable CD3+CD4+CD8-CD45RO+ cells for memory CD4+ T cells. CMV serostatus came from serum IgG against pp150, pp28, p38, p52. The TCR was taken from an adult in good health and CMV-seropositive. The sample was memory CD4+ T cells from blood.

The CDR3 DNA reads TGCGCCAGCAGCTTGTTGGGACCGGGACTGGGTACCTCAGAGCAGTTCTTC. Residues: CASSLLGPGLGTSEQFF. This chain links TRBV5-1 with TRBJ2-1; D is perhaps TRBD2 (6 bases). Trimming took 1 base from V and 10 from J, leaving 24 bases between them. Per germline, CDR1 SGHRS and CDR2 YFSETQ. The CDR3 covers 17 residues.